Sequencing of this T cell receptor beta chain was carried out in a study of T cell changes during pregnancy in multiple sclerosis. The repertoire was sequenced with immunoSEQ multiplex PCR; TCRdb's copy has only in-frame clones and lacks some. The sample yields around 30,000 clones, 85% to 90% seen once. Trimming removed 7 bases from V and 8 bases from J; junction bases left unmatched: 10. This CDR3 is built from 14 residues. Germline values: CDR1 MNHEY, CDR2 SVGAGI. The TCR was taken from a female donor with multiple sclerosis, enrolled in a pregnancy study. Sequenced material: CD8+ T cells from peripheral blood mononuclear cells, taken in the third trimester of pregnancy. The rearrangement links TRBV6-5 to TRBJ1-4, with TRBD1 matching over 7 bases. The DNA of the CDR3 is TGTGCCAGCACCCCAACAGGGGTTGGGGAAAAACTGTTTTTT. Protein sequence: CASTPTGVGEKLFF.